This entry is about one TCR beta chain. The sample comes from a study of blood T cell repertoires in COVID-19. In the authors' methods: Amplifying reference gene primers gave estimates of nucleated cell counts. Repertoires were generated with immunoSEQ multiplex PCR, while TCRdb's copy carries only in-frame clones and drops some. D and trimming come from the DNA, and the V and J calls and clone size come from that table. The sample holds around 82,000 clones, more than 80% seen once. V was pared by 1 base and J by 7 bases, with 10 bases of the junction left unmatched. The CDR3 covers 16 residues. Germline assignment: CDR1 SGHRS and CDR2 YFSETQ.

This chain connects TRBV5-1 to TRBJ1-4; 7 positions agree with TRBD1. The material sequenced was peripheral blood. This sequence was found in a human donor in a cohort sampled during active COVID-19. This CDR3 reads CASSLNRGGGVEKLFF. The CDR3 region has the DNA TGCGCCAGCAGCTTGAACAGGGGAGGTGGCGTTGAAAAACTGTTTTTT. The whole variable domain, remainder taken from reference TRBV5-1 and TRBJ1-4, is KAGVTQTPRYLIKTRGQQVTLSCSPISGHRSVSWYQQTPGQGLQFLFEYFSETQRNKGNFPGRFSGRQFSNSRSEMNVSTLELGDSALYLCASSLNRGGGVEKLFFGSGTQLSVL.